The T cell receptor beta chain under discussion was sequenced for a study of beta chain features in type 1 diabetes. Study-wide results and limits: No resolution was reached here on whether HLA type influences TCRB rearrangement. There was a moderate but significant shortening of TCRB CDR3s in all four CD4+ subsets of Type 1 diabetes patients.

Comment on this clone: What it binds is not known.

All of the isolated RNA was reverse transcribed, so expressed TCRB transcripts were sequenced. Using immunoSEQ multiplex PCR, the repertoire was profiled, and TCRdb retains in-frame clones only, with some absent. The sample carries roughly 160,000 clones, 7% to 9% recorded once. CDR3 length: 13 residues. Germline V gives CDR1 SGHAT, CDR2 FQNNGV. Trimming pared 6 bases from V and 1 base from J, leaving 9 bases between. Every single donor gave one heparinised blood draw, and these averaged about 110 mL. The rearrangement uses TRBV11-2 and TRBJ1-1; D is undetermined. The sequenced sample consisted of central memory CD4+ T cells from blood. This receptor was taken from a man aged 18 to 29 with type 1 diabetes. CDR3: CASSKYKNTEAFF. CDR3 coding DNA: TGTGCCAGCAGTAAATACAAGAACACTGAAGCTTTCTTT. Full variable domain (remainder filled in from reference TRBV11-2 and TRBJ1-1): EAGVAQSPRYKIIEKRQSVAFWCNPISGHATLYWYQQILGQGPKLLIQFQNNGVVDDSQLPKDRFSAERLKGVDSTLKIQPAKLEDSAVYLCASSKYKNTEAFFGQGTRLTVV.